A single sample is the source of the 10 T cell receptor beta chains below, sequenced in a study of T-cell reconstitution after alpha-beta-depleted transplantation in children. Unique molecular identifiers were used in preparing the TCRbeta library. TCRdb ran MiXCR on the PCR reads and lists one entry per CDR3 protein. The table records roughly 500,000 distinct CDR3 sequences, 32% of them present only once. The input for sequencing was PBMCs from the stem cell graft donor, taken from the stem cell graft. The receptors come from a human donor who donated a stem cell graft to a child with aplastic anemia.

The chain's CDR3 is CASSLDPGGNTEAFF. CDR3 nucleotides: TGTGCCAGCAGCTTAGATCCGGGCGGGAACACTGAAGCTTTCTTT. This chain joins TRBV11-2 and TRBJ1-1; D ambiguous. CDR1 SGHAT and CDR2 FQNNGV come from the germline V gene. V was cut by 0 bases and J by 1 base, with 9 bases left in between. The CDR3 spans 15 residues.

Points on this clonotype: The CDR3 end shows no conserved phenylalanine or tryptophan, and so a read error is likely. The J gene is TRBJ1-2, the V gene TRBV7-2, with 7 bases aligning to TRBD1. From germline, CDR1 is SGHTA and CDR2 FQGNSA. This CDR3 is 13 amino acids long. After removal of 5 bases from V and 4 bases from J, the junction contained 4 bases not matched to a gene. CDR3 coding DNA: TGTGCCAGCAGCCGGGGACAGAGCTATGGCTACACCATC. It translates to CASSRGQSYGYTI.

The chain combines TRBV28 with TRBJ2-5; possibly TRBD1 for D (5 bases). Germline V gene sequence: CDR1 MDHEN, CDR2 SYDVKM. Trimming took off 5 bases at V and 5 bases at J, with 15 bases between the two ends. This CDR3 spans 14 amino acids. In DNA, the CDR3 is TGTGCCAGCAGTCCGCTCAGGGTTTGGGAGACCCAGTACTTC. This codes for CASSPLRVWETQYF.

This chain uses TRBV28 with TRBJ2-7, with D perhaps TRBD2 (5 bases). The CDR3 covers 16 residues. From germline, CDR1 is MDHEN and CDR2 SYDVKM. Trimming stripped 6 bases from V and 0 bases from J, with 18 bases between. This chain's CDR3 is CASSPFGLLLSYEQYF. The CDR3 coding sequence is TGTGCCAGCAGCCCCTTTGGACTTCTACTCTCCTACGAGCAGTACTTC.

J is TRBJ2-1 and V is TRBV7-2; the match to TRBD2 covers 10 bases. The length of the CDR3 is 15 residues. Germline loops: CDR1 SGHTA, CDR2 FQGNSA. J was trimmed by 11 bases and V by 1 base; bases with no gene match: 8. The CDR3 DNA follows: TGTGCCAGCAGCTTAGTTACTAGCGGGACTGAGAAGCAGTTCTTC. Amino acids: CASSLVTSGTEKQFF.

The CDR3 bases are TGTGCCAGCAGAGCCCCGCGGGGGCCTTTGGGGGGCTACACCTTC. It is translated as CASRAPRGPLGGYTF. This chain joins TRBV12-3 or TRBV12-4 and TRBJ1-2, with D possibly TRBD1 on 6 matching bases. This CDR3 has 15 residues. Trimming took off 6 bases at V and 8 bases at J, with 22 bases between the two ends.

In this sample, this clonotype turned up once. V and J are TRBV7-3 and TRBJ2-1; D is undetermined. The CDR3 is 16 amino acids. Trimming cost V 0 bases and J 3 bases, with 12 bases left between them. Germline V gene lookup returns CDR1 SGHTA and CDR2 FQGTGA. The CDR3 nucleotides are TGTGCCAGCAGCTTAACCCGGTTATCTGGCTACAATGAGCAGTTCTTC. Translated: CASSLTRLSGYNEQFF.

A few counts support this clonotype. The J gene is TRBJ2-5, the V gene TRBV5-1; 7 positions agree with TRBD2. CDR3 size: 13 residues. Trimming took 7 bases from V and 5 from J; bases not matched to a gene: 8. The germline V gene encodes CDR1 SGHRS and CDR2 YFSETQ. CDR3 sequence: CASAPGGEETQYF. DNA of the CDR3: TGCGCCAGCGCCCCGGGGGGAGAGGAGACCCAGTACTTC.

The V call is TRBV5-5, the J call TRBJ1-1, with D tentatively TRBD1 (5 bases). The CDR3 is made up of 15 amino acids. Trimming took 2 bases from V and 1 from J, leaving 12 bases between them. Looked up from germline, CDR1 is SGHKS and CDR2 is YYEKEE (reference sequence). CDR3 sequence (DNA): TGTGCCAGCAGCTTCTTCGGTGGGGCGAACACTGAAGCTTTCTTT. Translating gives CASSFFGGANTEAFF.

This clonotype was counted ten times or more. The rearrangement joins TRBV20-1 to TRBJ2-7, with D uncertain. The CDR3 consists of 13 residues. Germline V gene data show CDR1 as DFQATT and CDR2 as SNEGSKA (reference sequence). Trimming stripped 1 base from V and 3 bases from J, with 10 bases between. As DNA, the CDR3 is TGCAGTGCTAGAGGACTTACCAACTACGAGCAGTACGTC. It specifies CSARGLTNYEQYV.